A selection of T cell receptor beta chains follows, all from one sample in a study of shared clonotypes between healthy human individuals. Repertoires were generated with immunoSEQ multiplex PCR, while TCRdb's copy carries only in-frame clones and drops some. The sample includes 660,000 or so clones, approximately 96% of them seen just once. Sequencing was performed on naive CD8+ T cells sorted from blood. The source of these receptors is a woman in her 30s in good health. CDR3s include the opening cysteine and the closing phenylalanine or tryptophan. The D gene is left open where the match is weak. Clone size appears in some rows only: once, few, many, or a class for an expanded clone.

v_gene: TRBV7-3
abundance: -
j_gene: TRBJ1-1
d_gene: -
CDR3nt: TGTGCCAGCAGCCGTACAATGGACACTGAAGCTTTCTTT
CDR3aa: CASSRTMDTEAFF

v_gene: TRBV7-9
abundance: -
j_gene: TRBJ2-4
d_gene: TRBD1
CDR3nt: TGTGCCAGCAGCTCAACCGGGACAGAAAACATTCAGTACTTC
CDR3aa: CASSSTGTENIQYF

v_gene: TRBV28
abundance: -
j_gene: TRBJ2-7
d_gene: -
CDR3nt: TGTGCCAGCAGTTACAGCCCACAGGGGACTGGATCCTACGAGCAGTACTTC
CDR3aa: CASSYSPQGTGSYEQYF

v_gene: TRBV19
abundance: -
j_gene: TRBJ2-7
d_gene: TRBD2
CDR3nt: TGTGCCAGTAGTGTAGCGGGAGGGCTCTACGAGCAGTACTTC
CDR3aa: CASSVAGGLYEQYF

v_gene: TRBV5-6
abundance: once
j_gene: TRBJ2-7
d_gene: -
CDR3nt: TGTGCCAGCAGCTTGGGGAGCGGCACCTACGAGCAGTACTTC
CDR3aa: CASSLGSGTYEQYF

v_gene: TRBV19
abundance: -
j_gene: TRBJ1-4
d_gene: TRBD1
CDR3nt: TGTGCCAGTACCACCGGGACAGGGGGTGAAAAACTGTTTTTT
CDR3aa: CASTTGTGGEKLFF

v_gene: TRBV27
abundance: -
j_gene: TRBJ2-7
d_gene: TRBD2
CDR3nt: TGTGCCAGCACGGGGGGGAGTATATACGAGCAGTACTTC
CDR3aa: CASTGGSIYEQYF

v_gene: TRBV27
abundance: -
j_gene: TRBJ2-3
d_gene: TRBD2
CDR3nt: TGTGCCAGCAGTTTGTCGCTAGCGGGAGCTGATACGCAGTATTTT
CDR3aa: CASSLSLAGADTQYF

v_gene: TRBV5-5
abundance: once
j_gene: TRBJ2-7
d_gene: -
CDR3nt: TGTGCCAGCAGCTTGGTAGAGGACAGTTTTTTGGAGCAGTACTTC
CDR3aa: CASSLVEDSFLEQYF

v_gene: TRBV4-2
abundance: -
j_gene: TRBJ2-7
d_gene: TRBD2
CDR3nt: TGTGCCAGCAGCCCTTCTCCGGGAGGGGCCTACGAGCAGTACTTC
CDR3aa: CASSPSPGGAYEQYF

v_gene: TRBV13
abundance: -
j_gene: TRBJ2-7
d_gene: TRBD1
CDR3nt: TGTGCCAGCAGTTCCAGAGCCGGACAGGGGGAGTGGTACGAGCAGTACTTC
CDR3aa: CASSSRAGQGEWYEQYF

v_gene: TRBV5-1
abundance: once
j_gene: TRBJ1-1
d_gene: -
CDR3nt: TGCGCCAGCACCTCGGGGGGGCGTATGAACACTGAAGCTTTCTTT
CDR3aa: CASTSGGRMNTEAFF

v_gene: TRBV10-2
abundance: -
j_gene: TRBJ2-1
d_gene: -
CDR3nt: TGCGCCAGCAGTACCGGGCCCTCCTACAATGAGCAGTTCTTC
CDR3aa: CASSTGPSYNEQFF

v_gene: TRBV7-8
abundance: -
j_gene: TRBJ2-3
d_gene: -
CDR3nt: TGTGCCAGCAGCTCAACTCCAGCCACAGATACGCAGTATTTT
CDR3aa: CASSSTPATDTQYF

v_gene: TRBV9
abundance: -
j_gene: TRBJ1-2
d_gene: -
CDR3nt: TGTGCCAGCAGCCCGGGACACCAAGGTTTTTATGGCTACACCTTC
CDR3aa: CASSPGHQGFYGYTF

v_gene: TRBV18
abundance: -
j_gene: TRBJ2-1
d_gene: -
CDR3nt: TGTGCCAGCTCAAGCGGAACCTACAATGAGCAGTTCTTC
CDR3aa: CASSSGTYNEQFF

v_gene: TRBV7-9
abundance: -
j_gene: TRBJ2-4
d_gene: TRBD2
CDR3nt: TGTGCCAGCACTGACCCTAGCGGGAGGGCCGTAGCCAAAAACATTCAGTACTTC
CDR3aa: CASTDPSGRAVAKNIQYF

v_gene: TRBV7-9
abundance: -
j_gene: TRBJ2-5
d_gene: -
CDR3nt: TGTGCCAGCAGCTTAGACGGGACTCTCAGCACCCAGTACTTC
CDR3aa: CASSLDGTLSTQYF

v_gene: TRBV28
abundance: -
j_gene: TRBJ2-5
d_gene: TRBD2
CDR3nt: TGTGCCAGCAGTCCAAATTTTGCAAGCGGGAGGCAAGAGACCCAGTACTTC
CDR3aa: CASSPNFASGRQETQYF

v_gene: TRBV4-1
abundance: -
j_gene: TRBJ1-1
d_gene: -
CDR3nt: TGCGCCAGCAGCCAAGATTTGCACACTGAAGCTTTCTTT
CDR3aa: CASSQDLHTEAFF

v_gene: TRBV5-4
abundance: once
j_gene: TRBJ2-2
d_gene: TRBD1
CDR3nt: TGTGCCAGCAGCTTGGAAGGGGGCTTTCCCGGGGAGCTGTTTTTT
CDR3aa: CASSLEGGFPGELFF

v_gene: TRBV27
abundance: -
j_gene: TRBJ2-7
d_gene: -
CDR3nt: TGTGCCAGCAGTTCCGGGCGGAACTCCTACGAGCAGTACTTC
CDR3aa: CASSSGRNSYEQYF

v_gene: TRBV5-4
abundance: -
j_gene: TRBJ2-1
d_gene: TRBD2
CDR3nt: TGTGCCAGCAGCGGAACTAGCGGGATTAGGGATGAGCAGTTCTTC
CDR3aa: CASSGTSGIRDEQFF

v_gene: TRBV29-1
abundance: -
j_gene: TRBJ2-1
d_gene: -
CDR3nt: TGCAGCGTTGAAGATCCGGGACTCAGCTCCTACAATGAGCAGTTCTTC
CDR3aa: CSVEDPGLSSYNEQFF

v_gene: TRBV12-2
abundance: once
j_gene: TRBJ2-1
d_gene: -
CDR3nt: TGTGCAAGTCGCCCCGGACAGGGACGGGACAATGAGCAGTTCTTC
CDR3aa: CASRPGQGRDNEQFF

v_gene: TRBV7-9
abundance: -
j_gene: TRBJ2-7
d_gene: -
CDR3nt: TGTGCCAGCAGCTTAGTTTCACTGCTCGACGAGCAGTACTTC
CDR3aa: CASSLVSLLDEQYF

v_gene: TRBV6-5
abundance: -
j_gene: TRBJ2-7
d_gene: -
CDR3nt: TGTGCCAGCAGACAAACTATGGCACCCTACGAGCAGTACTTC
CDR3aa: CASRQTMAPYEQYF

v_gene: TRBV30
abundance: -
j_gene: TRBJ2-2
d_gene: TRBD2
CDR3nt: TGTGCCTGGAGTGTTTTAGCGGGAGCGGGCACCGGGGAGCTGTTTTTT
CDR3aa: CAWSVLAGAGTGELFF

v_gene: TRBV7-6
abundance: -
j_gene: TRBJ2-5
d_gene: -
CDR3nt: TGTGCCAGCAGCCCCTCCGGGACGCCGCGAAAGACCCAGTACTTC
CDR3aa: CASSPSGTPRKTQYF

v_gene: TRBV2
abundance: -
j_gene: TRBJ2-2
d_gene: -
CDR3nt: TGTGCCAGCAGTGATTGGCTTAACACCGGGGAGCTGTTTTTT
CDR3aa: CASSDWLNTGELFF

v_gene: TRBV11-2
abundance: -
j_gene: TRBJ2-4
d_gene: TRBD1
CDR3nt: TGTGCCAGGAGGCAGGGGGTAGCCAAAAACATTCAGTACTTC
CDR3aa: CARRQGVAKNIQYF

v_gene: TRBV29-1
abundance: -
j_gene: TRBJ2-2
d_gene: -
CDR3nt: TGCAGCGTCCTCGTCACCGGGGGCGCTTATACCGGGGAGCTGTTTTTT
CDR3aa: CSVLVTGGAYTGELFF

v_gene: TRBV30
abundance: -
j_gene: TRBJ1-5
d_gene: -
CDR3nt: TGTGCCTGGAGTCCCGGGATTAGCAATCAGCCCCAGCATTTT
CDR3aa: CAWSPGISNQPQHF

v_gene: TRBV6-1
abundance: -
j_gene: TRBJ1-1
d_gene: -
CDR3nt: TGTGCCAGCACCCAGGCTACTGAAGCTTTCTTT
CDR3aa: CASTQATEAFF

v_gene: TRBV5-6
abundance: -
j_gene: TRBJ2-7
d_gene: TRBD2
CDR3nt: TGTGCCAGCAGCTTAGCGGGAGTGGGCTACGAGCAGTACTTC
CDR3aa: CASSLAGVGYEQYF

v_gene: TRBV11-2
abundance: -
j_gene: TRBJ1-1
d_gene: -
CDR3nt: TGTGCCAGCAGCTTAGGGCCAGGGGCAATGAACACTGAAGCTTTCTTT
CDR3aa: CASSLGPGAMNTEAFF

v_gene: TRBV6-6
abundance: -
j_gene: TRBJ1-5
d_gene: -
CDR3nt: TGTGCCAGCAGTTCGACGGTTTATCAGCCCCAGCATTTT
CDR3aa: CASSSTVYQPQHF

v_gene: TRBV11-3
abundance: -
j_gene: TRBJ2-1
d_gene: TRBD2
CDR3nt: TGTGCCAGCAGCTTAGGACTAGCGGGGCCTGGGAATGAGCAGTTCTTC
CDR3aa: CASSLGLAGPGNEQFF

v_gene: TRBV9
abundance: -
j_gene: TRBJ2-2
d_gene: -
CDR3nt: TGTGCCAGCAGCCCGACAAGTCTCGCGAACACCGGGGAGCTGTTTTTT
CDR3aa: CASSPTSLANTGELFF

v_gene: TRBV27
abundance: -
j_gene: TRBJ2-4
d_gene: TRBD2
CDR3nt: TGTGCCAGCAGTTTAACCCCCCTAGCGGGAGAGAGTAGGGGCAAAAACATTCAGTACTTC
CDR3aa: CASSLTPLAGESRGKNIQYF

v_gene: TRBV5-4
abundance: -
j_gene: TRBJ2-7
d_gene: TRBD2
CDR3nt: TGTGCCCTCAGCGGGAGCCCCCACGAGCAGTACTTC
CDR3aa: CALSGSPHEQYF